Below are 23 T cell receptor beta chains sequenced from a single sample in a study of blood T cells in healthy people across ages. A second about 7 to 11 cycle PCR used barcoded and J-beta primers. Using its own MiXCR run on the 5' RACE reads, TCRdb lists one record per CDR3 protein. The sample yields some 1.8 million distinct CDR3 sequences, about two fifths seen once. Sequencing was carried out using blood. Source of these receptors: a human donor in good health.

The V and J genes are TRBV7-2 and TRBJ1-1, with unresolved D. The V gene's germline CDR1 is SGHTA and CDR2 FQGNSA. The CDR3 runs to 15 residues. The V end was cut by 0 bases, the J end by 1 base, with 9 bases between. CDR3 protein: CASSLARVGNTEAFF. The CDR3 bases are TGTGCCAGCAGCTTAGCAAGGGTAGGGAACACTGAAGCTTTCTTT.

The rearrangement joins TRBV6-1 to TRBJ1-5; TRBD1 agrees at 7 bases. J gave up 0 bases and V 7 bases, and 6 bases lay outside the gene matches. Germline V gene lookup returns CDR1 MNHNS and CDR2 SASEGT. CDR3 size: 15 residues. The CDR3 DNA sequence: TGTGCCAGCACCAGGGGGACACCTAGCAATCAGCCCCAGCATTTT. Its protein product is CASTRGTPSNQPQHF.

This clonotype was detected many times. The chain employs TRBV7-2 and TRBJ2-7, with D unresolved. Germline V gene lookup returns CDR1 SGHTA and CDR2 FQGNSA. The CDR3 covers 12 residues. The germline V and J ends were trimmed by 5 bases and 0 bases, with 5 bases remaining between them. In DNA form, the CDR3 reads TGTGCCAGCAGCCCCTTCTCCTACGAGCAGTACTTC. Translated, it gives CASSPFSYEQYF.

V usage is TRBV4-3 and J usage is TRBJ2-7; TRBD1 agrees at 9 bases. This CDR3 has 15 amino acids. Germline lookup yields CDR1 LGHNA and CDR2 YSLEER. J lost 3 bases, V lost 1 base, and 4 bases had no gene match. CDR3: CASSQGTGDYYEQYF. CDR3 DNA: TGCGCCAGCAGCCAAGGGACAGGGGACTACTACGAGCAGTACTTC.

V gene TRBV21-1 combines with J gene TRBJ1-4. TRBV21-1 is given as a pseudogene. The CDR3 length is 15 residues. The CDR3 DNA reads as TGTGCCAGCAGCAAATCCCGGGCCTACCACGAAAAACTGTTTTTT. It codes for CASSKSRAYHEKLFF.

This clonotype was seen a few times. The chain uses TRBV20-1 and TRBJ2-3; perhaps TRBD1 as D (5 bases). V lost 3 bases to trimming and J lost 2 bases, with 12 bases between them. The CDR3 is 14 amino acids. Germline values: CDR1 DFQATT, CDR2 SNEGSKA (reference sequence). CDR3 loop: CSARQQAFTDTQYF. The CDR3 bases are TGCAGTGCTAGGCAACAGGCTTTCACAGATACGCAGTATTTT.

The J gene is TRBJ2-1, the V gene TRBV6-5, with D possibly TRBD1 on 5 matching bases. This CDR3 has 16 amino acids. Germline-derived CDR1 and CDR2 are MNHEY and SVGAGI. The V gene lost 7 bases and the J gene lost 5 bases, with 21 bases spanning the gap. The CDR3 sequence is CASNSPGHKLHNEQFF. For the CDR3, the DNA is TGTGCCAGCAACTCCCCTGGACACAAACTCCACAATGAGCAGTTCTTC.

The chain combines TRBV6-5 with TRBJ1-1, with TRBD1 as a possible D gene (6 bases). The germline CDR1 and CDR2 sequences are MNHEY and SVGAGI. V shed 10 bases and J shed 5 bases, with 17 bases lying between them. The CDR3 consists of 13 residues. CDR3 sequence reads: CAIKTQGLTEAFF. As DNA, the CDR3 is TGTGCCATCAAGACACAGGGTTTAACTGAAGCTTTCTTT.

This clonotype was recorded a few times. CDR3 loop: CASSRRGASSTDTQYF. The CDR3 DNA reads TGCGCCAGCAGCCGGCGGGGGGCGTCTAGCACAGATACGCAGTATTTT. The chain joins TRBV5-1 to TRBJ2-3, with 8 bases lining up with TRBD2. Germline V gene lookup returns CDR1 SGHRS and CDR2 YFSETQ. J lost 0 bases, V lost 4 bases, and 7 bases had no gene match. The CDR3 loop spans 16 amino acids. The whole variable domain, filled in from reference TRBV5-1 and TRBJ2-3, reads KAGVTQTPRYLIKTRGQQVTLSCSPISGHRSVSWYQQTPGQGLQFLFEYFSETQRNKGNFPGRFSGRQFSNSRSEMNVSTLELGDSALYLCASSRRGASSTDTQYFGPGTRLTVL.

This clonotype has just a few counts. The chain joins TRBV25-1 to TRBJ1-2; 9 bases are shared with TRBD1. CDR3 size: 14 residues. The V gene's germline CDR1 is MGHDK and CDR2 SYGVNS. Unmatched junction bases numbered 2, after V lost 3 bases and J lost 3 bases. The CDR3 sequence is CASSDTGGYYGYTF. The CDR3 DNA sequence: TGTGCCAGCAGTGATACAGGGGGCTACTATGGCTACACCTTC.

This clonotype has just a few counts. The V call is TRBV29-1, the J call TRBJ2-1; TRBD2 matches 7 bases. The CDR3 length is 14 residues. The ends lost 4 bases at V and 5 bases at J; junction bases unmatched: 8. Germline V gene data show CDR1 as SQVTM and CDR2 as ANQGSEA. In DNA form, the CDR3 reads TGCAGCGTTGCCCCCCTAGCGGCCCACAATGAGCAGTTCTTC. Its translation: CSVAPLAAHNEQFF.

This chain joins TRBV12-3 or TRBV12-4 and TRBJ2-5; possible D gene TRBD2, 6 bases. The CDR3 covers 13 residues. The V end lost 7 bases, the J end lost 5 bases, and 14 bases lay between the germline ends. CDR3 nucleotides: TGTGCCAGCACGCGGGGATCGGTGGAGACCCAGTACTTC. Translating it yields CASTRGSVETQYF.

The V and J genes are TRBV6-1 and TRBJ2-4; D gene ambiguous. Germline V gene lookup returns CDR1 MNHNS and CDR2 SASEGT. CDR3 length: 16 amino acids. Trimming took off 3 bases at V and 0 bases at J, with 12 bases between the two ends. CDR3 loop: CASSDPAELAKNIQYF. The CDR3 DNA follows: TGTGCCAGCAGTGATCCTGCTGAACTAGCCAAAAACATTCAGTACTTC.

J is TRBJ1-2 and V is TRBV2; TRBD1 agrees at 7 bases. The CDR3 totals 14 residues. With V trimmed by 5 bases and J by 3 bases, 6 bases remained unmatched. Germline CDR1 is SNHLY and CDR2 is FYNNEI. In DNA form, the CDR3 reads TGTGCCAGCAGTCGAATAGGGACAGACTATGGCTACACCTTC. Amino acids: CASSRIGTDYGYTF. The complete variable domain, with remaining parts taken from reference TRBV2 and TRBJ1-2, reads EPEVTQTPSHQVTQMGQEVILRCVPISNHLYFYWYRQILGQKVEFLVSFYNNEISEKSEIFDDQFSVERPDGSNFTLKIRSTKLEDSAMYFCASSRIGTDYGYTFGSGTRLTVV.

The chain recombines TRBV9 with TRBJ1-2; D uncertain. The ends were cut back, 5 bases at V and 7 bases at J, with 18 bases in the middle. CDR3 length equals 14 residues. CDR1 SGDLS and CDR2 YYNGEE come from the germline V gene. The CDR3 loop is CASRSHGEGSGYTF. The CDR3 DNA reads TGTGCCAGCAGGTCACACGGGGAAGGCTCTGGCTACACCTTC.

The chain has TRBV18 and TRBJ1-1; D may be TRBD1 (5 bases). V was cut by 6 bases and J by 7 bases, with 18 bases left in between. Germline CDR1 KGHSH, CDR2 LQKENI. This CDR3 comprises 14 residues. CDR3 DNA sequence: TGTGCCAGCTCCCCCGGGAAAGGGGACGTTGAAGCTTTCTTT. Amino acids: CASSPGKGDVEAFF.

The chain couples TRBV3-1 to TRBJ2-7, with no clear D. In germline, CDR1 is LGHDT, CDR2 YNNKEL (reference sequence). Trimming removed 1 base at V and 2 bases at J, with 9 bases between. The CDR3 totals 14 residues. CDR3 amino acids: CASSQVTRTYEQYF. The CDR3 DNA is TGTGCCAGCAGCCAAGTTACTCGCACCTACGAGCAGTACTTC.

The rearrangement joins TRBV29-1 to TRBJ1-2, with D tentatively TRBD1 (6 bases). The CDR3 covers 14 residues. V was trimmed by 4 bases and J by 4 bases, leaving 16 bases between them. Germline values: CDR1 SQVTM, CDR2 ANQGSEA. In DNA form, the CDR3 reads TGCAGCGTTGGTACAACCGGGACAACCTATGGCTACACCTTC. As protein: CSVGTTGTTYGYTF. The variable domain in full, with the rest retrieved from reference TRBV29-1 and TRBJ1-2, is SAVISQKPSRDICQRGTSLTIQCQVDSQVTMMFWYRQQPGQSLTLIATANQGSEATYESGFVIDKFPISRPNLTFSTLTVSNMSPEDSSIYLCSVGTTGTTYGYTFGSGTRLTVV.

This clonotype showed up many times. The chain is built from TRBV28 and TRBJ2-7; tentatively, D is TRBD1 (6 bases). CDR1 and CDR2 (germline): MDHEN, SYDVKM. The CDR3 consists of 13 residues. V dropped 10 bases and J dropped 2 bases, with 15 bases sitting between them. DNA of the CDR3: TGTGCCACCAAACTTACAGGGACCTACGAGCAGTACTTC. Residues: CATKLTGTYEQYF.

The chain combines TRBV5-1 with TRBJ2-3, with TRBD1 identical over 7 bases. The V gene end was trimmed by 4 bases and the J gene end by 0 bases; junction bases not matched to a gene: 14. Germline V gene data show CDR1 as SGHRS and CDR2 as YFSETQ. The CDR3 has 18 residues. In DNA, the CDR3 is TGCGCCAGCAGCCCCAGCTTTCAGACAGGGCCTAGCACAGATACGCAGTATTTT. Translated: CASSPSFQTGPSTDTQYF.

This chain joins TRBV20-1 and TRBJ1-4; TRBD1 is a possible D gene (5 bases). The CDR3 runs 15 residues. The germline gives CDR1 DFQATT, CDR2 SNEGSKA (reference sequence). Trimming removed 5 bases at V and 10 bases at J, with 23 bases between. The DNA of the CDR3 is TGCAGTGCTCTGCGGGGGGGTCAGGCGATTCGAAAACTGTTTTTT. This codes for CSALRGGQAIRKLFF.

This clonotype was recorded once. The chain has TRBV6-5 and TRBJ1-1; tentative D call: TRBD1 (6 bases). V was cut by 6 bases and J by 3 bases, with 11 bases left in between. The germline CDR1 and CDR2 sequences are MNHEY and SVGAGI. The CDR3 is 13 amino acids. This chain's CDR3 is CASRGDTYTEAFF. The CDR3 DNA follows: TGTGCCAGCAGGGGGGACACCTACACTGAAGCTTTCTTT.

Comment on this clonotype: This could be a read error, since a much larger clone is one nucleotide away. The chain uses TRBV6-2 or TRBV6-3 and TRBJ2-4, with a weak D call TRBD1 (6 bases). The CDR3 is 12 amino acids. The V gene's germline CDR1 is MNHEY and CDR2 SVGEGT. CDR3 loop: CASSGQINIQDF. CDR3 bases: TGTGCCAGCAGTGGACAGATAAACATTCAGGACTTC.